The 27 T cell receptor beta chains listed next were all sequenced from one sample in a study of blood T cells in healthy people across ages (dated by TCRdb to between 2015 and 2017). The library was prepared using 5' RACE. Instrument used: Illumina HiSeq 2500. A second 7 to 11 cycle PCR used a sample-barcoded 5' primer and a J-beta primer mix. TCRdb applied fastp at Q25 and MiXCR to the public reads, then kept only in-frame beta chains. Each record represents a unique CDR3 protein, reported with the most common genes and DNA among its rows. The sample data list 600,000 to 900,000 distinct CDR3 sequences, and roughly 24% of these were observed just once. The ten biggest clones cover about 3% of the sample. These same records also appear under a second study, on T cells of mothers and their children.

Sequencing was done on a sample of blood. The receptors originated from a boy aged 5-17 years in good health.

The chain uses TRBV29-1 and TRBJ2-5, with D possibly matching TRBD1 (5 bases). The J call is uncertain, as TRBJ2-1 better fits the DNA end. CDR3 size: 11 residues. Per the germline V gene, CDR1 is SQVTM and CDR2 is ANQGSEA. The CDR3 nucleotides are TGCAGCGTTGATGTCAGGGTTGGGCAGTTCTTC. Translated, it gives CSVDVRVGQFF.

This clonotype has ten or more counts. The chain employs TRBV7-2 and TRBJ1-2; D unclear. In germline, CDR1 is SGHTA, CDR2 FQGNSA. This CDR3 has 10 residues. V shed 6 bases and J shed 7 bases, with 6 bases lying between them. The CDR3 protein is CASRDRGYTF. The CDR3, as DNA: TGTGCCAGCAGGGACCGTGGCTACACCTTC.

This CDR3 is CSVSGTRETQYF. The CDR3, as DNA: TGCAGCGTATCCGGGACCCGGGAGACCCAGTACTTC. The V and J genes are TRBV29-1 and TRBJ2-5; TRBD1 or TRBD2 may be the D gene (5 bases each). The CDR3 covers 12 residues. Trimming took 6 bases from V and 5 from J, leaving 13 bases between them. The germline V gene has CDR1 SQVTM and CDR2 ANQGSEA.

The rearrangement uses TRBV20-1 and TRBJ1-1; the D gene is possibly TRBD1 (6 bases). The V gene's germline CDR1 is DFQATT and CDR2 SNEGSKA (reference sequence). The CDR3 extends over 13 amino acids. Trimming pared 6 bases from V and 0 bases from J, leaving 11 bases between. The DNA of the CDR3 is TGCAGTGCCAGGGACACCGTGAACACTGAAGCTTTCTTT. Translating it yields CSARDTVNTEAFF.

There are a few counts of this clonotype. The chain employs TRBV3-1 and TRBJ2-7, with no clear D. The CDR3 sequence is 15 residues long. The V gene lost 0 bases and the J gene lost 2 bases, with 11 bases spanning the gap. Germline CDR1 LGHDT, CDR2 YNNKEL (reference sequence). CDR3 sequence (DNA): TGTGCCAGCAGCCAAGATAGTTCCGGTACCTACGAGCAGTACTTC. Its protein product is CASSQDSSGTYEQYF.

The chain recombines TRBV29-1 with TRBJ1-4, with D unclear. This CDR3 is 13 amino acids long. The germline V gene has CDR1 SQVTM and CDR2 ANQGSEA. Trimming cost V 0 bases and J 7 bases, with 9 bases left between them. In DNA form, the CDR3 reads TGCAGCGTTGAAGATAGGGCGGGTGAAAAACTGTTTTTT. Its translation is CSVEDRAGEKLFF.

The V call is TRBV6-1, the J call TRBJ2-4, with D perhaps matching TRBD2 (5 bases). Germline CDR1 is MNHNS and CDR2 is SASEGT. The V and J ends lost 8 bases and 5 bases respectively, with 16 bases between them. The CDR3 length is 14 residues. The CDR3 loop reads CASDKRTEENIQYF. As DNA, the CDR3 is TGTGCCAGCGATAAAAGGACTGAGGAAAACATTCAGTACTTC.

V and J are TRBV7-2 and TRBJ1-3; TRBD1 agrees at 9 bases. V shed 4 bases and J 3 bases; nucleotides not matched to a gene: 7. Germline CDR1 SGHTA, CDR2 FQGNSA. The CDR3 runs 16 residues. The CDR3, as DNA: TGTGCCAGCAGCTGGGGACAGGGTTCAGGTGGAAACACCATATATTTT. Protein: CASSWGQGSGGNTIYF.

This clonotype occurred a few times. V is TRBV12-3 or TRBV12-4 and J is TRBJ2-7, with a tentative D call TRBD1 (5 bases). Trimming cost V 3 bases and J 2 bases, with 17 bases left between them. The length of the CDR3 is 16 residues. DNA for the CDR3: TGTGCCAGCAGTTTGGACACCGGAAAGCTCCCCTACGAGCAGTACTTC. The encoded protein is CASSLDTGKLPYEQYF.

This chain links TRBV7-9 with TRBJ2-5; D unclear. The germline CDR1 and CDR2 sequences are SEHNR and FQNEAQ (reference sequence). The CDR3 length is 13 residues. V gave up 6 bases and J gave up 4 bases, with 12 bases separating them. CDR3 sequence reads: CASRTWPLETQYF. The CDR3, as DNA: TGTGCCAGCAGGACTTGGCCCTTAGAGACCCAGTACTTC.

Here the CDR3 DNA reads TGTGCCAGCAGCGCGAGGGAGCTAGCGGGGGCCCAAGAGACCCAGTACTTC. Amino acids: CASSARELAGAQETQYF. V gene TRBV9 combines with J gene TRBJ2-5, with 10 bases aligning to TRBD2. CDR1 SGDLS and CDR2 YYNGEE come from the germline V gene. The CDR3 has 17 amino acids. The trim removed 3 bases at V and 1 base at J, leaving 9 bases unmatched.

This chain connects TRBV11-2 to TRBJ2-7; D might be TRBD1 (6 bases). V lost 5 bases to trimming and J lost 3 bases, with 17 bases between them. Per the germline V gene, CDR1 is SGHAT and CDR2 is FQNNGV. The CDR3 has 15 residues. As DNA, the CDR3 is TGTGCCAGCAGCCCAGAGGCGACAGGAAACTACGAGCAGTACTTC. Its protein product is CASSPEATGNYEQYF. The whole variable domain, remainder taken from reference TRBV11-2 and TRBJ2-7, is EAGVAQSPRYKIIEKRQSVAFWCNPISGHATLYWYQQILGQGPKLLIQFQNNGVVDDSQLPKDRFSAERLKGVDSTLKIQPAKLEDSAVYLCASSPEATGNYEQYFGPGTRLTVT.

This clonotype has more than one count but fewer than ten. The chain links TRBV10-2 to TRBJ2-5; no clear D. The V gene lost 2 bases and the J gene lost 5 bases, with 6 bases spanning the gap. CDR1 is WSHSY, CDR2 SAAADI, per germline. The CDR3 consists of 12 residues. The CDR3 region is CASSETKETQYF. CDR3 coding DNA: TGCGCCAGCAGTGAGACCAAGGAGACCCAGTACTTC.

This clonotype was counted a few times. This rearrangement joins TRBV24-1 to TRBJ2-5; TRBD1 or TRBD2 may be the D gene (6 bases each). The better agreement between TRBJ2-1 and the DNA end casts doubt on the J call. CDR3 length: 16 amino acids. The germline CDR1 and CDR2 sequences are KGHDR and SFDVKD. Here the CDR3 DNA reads TGTGCCACCAGTGATGGGGGGCGCCGGGTTAGGAATGAGCAGTTCTTC. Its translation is CATSDGGRRVRNEQFF.

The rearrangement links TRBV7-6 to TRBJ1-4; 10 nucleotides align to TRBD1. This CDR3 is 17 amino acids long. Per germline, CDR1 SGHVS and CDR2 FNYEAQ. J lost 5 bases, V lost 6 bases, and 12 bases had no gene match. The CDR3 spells CASSRGQGGLPNEKLFF. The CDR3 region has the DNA TGTGCCAGCAGTCGTGGACAGGGGGGATTACCCAATGAAAAACTGTTTTTT.

The CDR3 here is CASSHGDTQYF. CDR3 in DNA: TGTGCCAGCAGCCATGGGGATACGCAGTATTTT. The chain employs TRBV4-2 and TRBJ2-3; D remains unclear. Germline loops: CDR1 LGHNA, CDR2 YNFKEQ. Trimming removed 3 bases at V and 6 bases at J, with 4 bases between. The CDR3 length is 11 residues.

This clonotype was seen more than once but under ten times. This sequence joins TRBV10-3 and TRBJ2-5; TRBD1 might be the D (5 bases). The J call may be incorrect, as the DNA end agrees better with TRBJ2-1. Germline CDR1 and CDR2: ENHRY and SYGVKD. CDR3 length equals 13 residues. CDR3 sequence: CAISDAGNNEQFF. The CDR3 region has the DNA TGTGCCATCAGTGATGCAGGGAATAATGAGCAGTTCTTC.

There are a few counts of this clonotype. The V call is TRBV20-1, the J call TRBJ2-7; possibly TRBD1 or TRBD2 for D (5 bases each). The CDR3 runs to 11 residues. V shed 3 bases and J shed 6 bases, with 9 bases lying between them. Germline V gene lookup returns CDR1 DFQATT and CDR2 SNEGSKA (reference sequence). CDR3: CSASFGGEQYF. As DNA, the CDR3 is TGCAGTGCTAGTTTTGGGGGCGAGCAGTACTTC.

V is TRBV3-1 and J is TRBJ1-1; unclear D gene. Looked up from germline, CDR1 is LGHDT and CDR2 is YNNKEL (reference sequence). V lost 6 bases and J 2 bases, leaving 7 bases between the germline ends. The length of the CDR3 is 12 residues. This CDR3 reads CASRGDNTEAFF. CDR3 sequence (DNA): TGTGCCAGCAGGGGCGACAACACTGAAGCTTTCTTT.

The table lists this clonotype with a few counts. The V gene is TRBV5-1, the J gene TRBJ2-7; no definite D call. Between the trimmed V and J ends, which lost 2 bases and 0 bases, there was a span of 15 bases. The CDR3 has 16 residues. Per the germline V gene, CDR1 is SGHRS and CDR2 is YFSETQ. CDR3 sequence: CASSFTPGPSSYEQYF. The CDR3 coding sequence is TGCGCCAGCAGCTTTACTCCGGGTCCAAGCTCCTACGAGCAGTACTTC.

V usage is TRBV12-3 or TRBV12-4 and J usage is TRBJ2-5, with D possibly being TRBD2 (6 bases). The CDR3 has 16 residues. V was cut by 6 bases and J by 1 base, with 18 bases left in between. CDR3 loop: CASSRTGDSGQETQYF. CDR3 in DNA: TGTGCCAGCAGCCGCACCGGGGATAGCGGCCAAGAGACCCAGTACTTC.

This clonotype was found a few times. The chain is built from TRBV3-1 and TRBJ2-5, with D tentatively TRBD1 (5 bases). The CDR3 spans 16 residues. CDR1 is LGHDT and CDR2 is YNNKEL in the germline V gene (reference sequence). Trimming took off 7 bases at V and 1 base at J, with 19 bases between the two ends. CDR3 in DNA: TGTGCCAGCACCTACTTTTCGACAGTGGGCCAAGAGACCCAGTACTTC. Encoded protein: CASTYFSTVGQETQYF.

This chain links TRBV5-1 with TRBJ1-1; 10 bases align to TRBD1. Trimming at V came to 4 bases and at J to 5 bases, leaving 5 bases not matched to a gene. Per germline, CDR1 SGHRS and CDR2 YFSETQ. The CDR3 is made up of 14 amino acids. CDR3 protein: CASSRTGGKTEAFF. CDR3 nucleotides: TGCGCCAGCAGCCGGACAGGGGGAAAGACTGAAGCTTTCTTT.

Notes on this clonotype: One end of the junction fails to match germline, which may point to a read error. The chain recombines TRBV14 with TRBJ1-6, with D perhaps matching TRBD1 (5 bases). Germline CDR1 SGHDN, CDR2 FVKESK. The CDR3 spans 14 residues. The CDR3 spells CASSLRDERSPLHF. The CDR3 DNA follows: TGTGCCAGTAGCCTAAGGGACGAGCGGTCACCCCTCCACTTT.

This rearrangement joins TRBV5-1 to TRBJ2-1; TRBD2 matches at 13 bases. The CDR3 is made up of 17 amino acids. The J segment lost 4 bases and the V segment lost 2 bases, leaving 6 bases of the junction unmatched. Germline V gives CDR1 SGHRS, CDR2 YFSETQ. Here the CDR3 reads CASSFGLAGVHYNEQFF. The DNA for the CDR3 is TGCGCCAGCAGCTTCGGACTAGCGGGGGTCCATTACAATGAGCAGTTCTTC.

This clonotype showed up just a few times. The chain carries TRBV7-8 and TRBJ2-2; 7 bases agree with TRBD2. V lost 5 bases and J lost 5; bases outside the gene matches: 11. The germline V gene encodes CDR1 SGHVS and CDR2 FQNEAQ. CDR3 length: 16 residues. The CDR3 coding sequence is TGTGCCAGCAGCCAAAGGACTAGTCGGTATACCGGGGAGCTGTTTTTT. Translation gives CASSQRTSRYTGELFF. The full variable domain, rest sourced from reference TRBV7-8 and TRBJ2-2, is GAGVSQSPRYKVAKRGQDVALRCDPISGHVSLFWYQQALGQGPEFLTYFQNEAQLDKSGLPSDRFFAERPEGSVSTLKIQRTQQEDSAVYLCASSQRTSRYTGELFFGEGSRLTVL.

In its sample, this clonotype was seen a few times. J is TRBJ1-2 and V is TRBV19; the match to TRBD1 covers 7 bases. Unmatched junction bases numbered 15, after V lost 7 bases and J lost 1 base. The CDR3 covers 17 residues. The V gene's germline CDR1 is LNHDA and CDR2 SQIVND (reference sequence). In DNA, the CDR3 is TGTGCCAGTACCGACGTTTTGGGGGACAGCTTTAACTATGGCTACACCTTC. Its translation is CASTDVLGDSFNYGYTF.